Listed here are 15 T cell receptor beta chains from one sample, sequenced in a study of graft-versus-host responses after intestinal transplantation. No antigens are known for them. Clones were read by immunoSEQ multiplex PCR, and TCRdb kept only the in-frame ones, dropping some. The sample has about 120,000 clones, 90% seen once; the top ten hold approximately 0.18%. The starting material was unstimulated CD4+ T cells sorted from spleen or lymph node cells, obtained before intestinal transplant. Every receptor here comes from a human donor who received an intestinal transplant.

This clone was observed a single time. The chain carries TRBV5-1 and TRBJ2-3, with 7 bases matching TRBD2. V trimming: 0 bases; J trimming: 6 bases; junction bases outside the gene matches: 4. Looked up from germline, CDR1 is SGHRS and CDR2 is YFSETQ. This CDR3 has 14 amino acids. The CDR3: CASSLASGADTQYF. CDR3 sequence (DNA): TGCGCCAGCAGCTTGGCTAGCGGTGCGGATACGCAGTATTTT. The entire variable domain, with the rest obtained from reference TRBV5-1 and TRBJ2-3, is as follows: KAGVTQTPRYLIKTRGQQVTLSCSPISGHRSVSWYQQTPGQGLQFLFEYFSETQRNKGNFPGRFSGRQFSNSRSEMNVSTLELGDSALYLCASSLASGADTQYFGPGTRLTVL.

V and J are TRBV6-6 and TRBJ1-4; 9 bases match TRBD1. The germline CDR1 and CDR2 sequences are MNHNY and SVGAGI (reference sequence). Trimming took 5 bases from V and 4 from J; bases not matched to a gene: 2. The CDR3 extends over 14 amino acids. The CDR3: CASSRTGDNEKLFF. As DNA, the CDR3 is TGTGCCAGCAGTAGGACAGGGGATAATGAAAAACTGTTTTTT.

The rearrangement links TRBV5-1 to TRBJ2-5; D is possibly TRBD2 (6 bases). This CDR3 comprises 15 residues. CDR1 SGHRS and CDR2 YFSETQ come from the germline V gene. Deletions cut 5 bases from V and 2 bases from J, with 16 bases between. The CDR3 spells CASSQERVVQETQYF. For the CDR3, the DNA is TGCGCCAGCAGTCAGGAGCGGGTAGTACAAGAGACCCAGTACTTC.

For the CDR3, the DNA is TGTGCCAGCAGCGGACGGACATCTTATGGCTACACCTTC. It encodes CASSGRTSYGYTF. The chain combines TRBV9 with TRBJ1-2; TRBD1 might be the D (5 bases). Looked up from germline, CDR1 is SGDLS and CDR2 is YYNGEE. Trimming shortened V by 3 bases and J by 5 bases, and 11 bases separated the two germline ends. This CDR3 has 13 amino acids.

This chain joins TRBV5-1 and TRBJ2-7; D call uncertain. Germline V lookup: CDR1 SGHRS, CDR2 YFSETQ. The CDR3 has 13 amino acids. V was shortened by 2 bases and J by 2 bases, with 8 bases between the two germline ends. CDR3 loop: CASSLRGTYEQYF. Written as DNA, the CDR3 is TGCGCCAGCAGCTTACGCGGTACCTACGAGCAGTACTTC.

In DNA form, the CDR3 reads TGTGCCAGCAGCGAACTAGCGGCCACAGATACGCAGTATTTT. It yields the protein CASSELAATDTQYF. This rearrangement joins TRBV9 to TRBJ2-3, with TRBD2 matching over 8 bases. The ends lost 3 bases at V and 2 bases at J; junction bases unmatched: 2. The CDR3 runs 14 residues. Germline CDR1 reads SGDLS; CDR2 reads YYNGEE. Looking up the rest from reference TRBV9 and TRBJ2-3 gives the full variable domain: DSGVTQTPKHLITATGQRVTLRCSPRSGDLSVYWYQQSLDQGLQFLIQYYNGEERAKGNILERFSAQQFPDLHSELNLSSLELGDSALYFCASSELAATDTQYFGPGTRLTVL.

Concerning this clone: Its ends do not fully match the called genes, so a read error is possible. The chain couples TRBV6-1 to TRBJ1-1; D is undetermined. Germline V gene lookup returns CDR1 MNHNS and CDR2 SASEGT. This CDR3 comprises 15 residues. DNA for the CDR3: TGTGCCAGCAGTGAAGCCGGCACACTGAACACTAAAGCTTTCTTT. Translated, it gives CASSEAGTLNTKAFF.

This clone was found a few times. The chain couples TRBV2 to TRBJ1-3, with D perhaps TRBD1 (5 bases). The V gene's germline CDR1 is SNHLY and CDR2 FYNNEI. Trimming stripped 6 bases from V and 0 bases from J, with 12 bases between. The CDR3 is 15 amino acids. Here the CDR3 DNA reads TGTGCCAGCAGCCGACAGACCCTCTCTGGAAACACCATATATTTT. Its protein product is CASSRQTLSGNTIYF.

This chain uses TRBV6-1 with TRBJ2-5; a weak D match, TRBD1 (5 bases). The J call may be incorrect, as the DNA end agrees better with TRBJ2-7. Germline CDR1 is MNHNS and CDR2 is SASEGT. The length of the CDR3 is 13 residues. Written as DNA, the CDR3 is TGTGCCAGCAGTGAAGACAGGCCTTACGAGCAGTACTTC. Translation: CASSEDRPYEQYF.

The V call is TRBV25-1, the J call TRBJ1-2; maybe TRBD1 (5 bases). CDR3 length equals 16 residues. Trimming shortened V by 2 bases and J by 4 bases, and 17 bases separated the two germline ends. In germline, CDR1 is MGHDK, CDR2 SYGVNS. CDR3 sequence reads: CASSETDVEGSYGYTF. The CDR3 nucleotides are TGTGCCAGCAGTGAAACGGACGTGGAGGGGTCCTATGGCTACACCTTC.

J is TRBJ2-3 and V is TRBV5-4, with TRBD2 identical over 7 bases. The CDR3 totals 12 residues. Germline V gives CDR1 SGHNT, CDR2 YYREEE (reference sequence). V trimming: 10 bases; J trimming: 0 bases; junction bases outside the gene matches: 2. CDR3 amino acids: CAGSGSTDTQYF. As DNA, the CDR3 is TGTGCCGGTAGCGGGAGCACAGATACGCAGTATTTT.

The rearrangement joins TRBV6-1 to TRBJ1-1, with no clear D. V was clipped by 3 bases and J by 10 bases, with 6 bases between them. The CDR3 contains 10 residues. Germline-derived CDR1 and CDR2 are MNHNS and SASEGT. The DNA for the CDR3 is TGTGCCAGCAGTGATCCGGGAGCTTTCTTT. As protein: CASSDPGAFF.

The chain joins TRBV5-1 to TRBJ2-1, with 9 bases that match TRBD2. CDR1 is SGHRS, CDR2 YFSETQ, per germline. The CDR3 runs to 14 residues. V lost 4 bases, J lost 10 bases, and 9 bases stayed unmatched. This CDR3 is CASSPSGNGLEQFF. The CDR3 region has the DNA TGCGCCAGCAGCCCTAGCGGGAACGGATTGGAGCAGTTCTTC.

The V call is TRBV19, the J call TRBJ2-6; 9 bases line up with TRBD1. CDR1 is LNHDA and CDR2 is SQIVND in the germline V gene (reference sequence). CDR3 length: 17 residues. V trimming: 4 bases; J trimming: 2 bases; junction bases outside the gene matches: 6. CDR3 DNA: TGTGCCAGTAGTACGCAAACAGGGGGCGCTGGGGCCAACGTCCTGACTTTC. Amino acids: CASSTQTGGAGANVLTF.

The chain links TRBV7-9 to TRBJ1-1; tentatively, D is TRBD1 (6 bases). There are 14 residues in the CDR3. Germline CDR1 is SEHNR and CDR2 is FQNEAQ (reference sequence). Deletions cut 3 bases from V and 0 bases from J, with 8 bases between. The CDR3 is CASSFGQLNTEAFF. CDR3 nucleotides: TGTGCCAGCAGCTTCGGACAGCTGAACACTGAAGCTTTCTTT.